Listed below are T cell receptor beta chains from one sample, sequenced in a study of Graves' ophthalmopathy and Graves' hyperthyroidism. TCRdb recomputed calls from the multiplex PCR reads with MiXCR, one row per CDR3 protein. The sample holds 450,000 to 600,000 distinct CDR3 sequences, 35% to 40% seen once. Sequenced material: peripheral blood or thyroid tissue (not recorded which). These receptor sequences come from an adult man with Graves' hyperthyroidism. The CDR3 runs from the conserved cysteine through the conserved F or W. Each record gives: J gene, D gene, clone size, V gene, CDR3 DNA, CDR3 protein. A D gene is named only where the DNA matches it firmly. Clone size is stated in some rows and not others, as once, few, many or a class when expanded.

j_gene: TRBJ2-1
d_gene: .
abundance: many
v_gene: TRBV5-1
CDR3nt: TGCGCCAGCAGCTTGGCTAGCTACAATGAGCAGTTCTTC
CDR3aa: CASSLASYNEQFF

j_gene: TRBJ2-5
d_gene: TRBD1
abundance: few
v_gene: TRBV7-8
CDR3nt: TGTGCCAGCAGCCCAGGACAGGGGGCGGTGATGGAGACCCAGTACTTC
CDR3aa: CASSPGQGAVMETQYF

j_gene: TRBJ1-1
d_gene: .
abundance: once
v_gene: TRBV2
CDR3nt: TGTGCCAGCAGTGGACAGGTTACGAACACTGAAGCTTTCTTT
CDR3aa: CASSGQVTNTEAFF

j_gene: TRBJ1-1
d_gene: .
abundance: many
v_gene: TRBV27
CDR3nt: TGTGCCAGCAGCGCCGGGACAACTGAAGCTTTCTTT
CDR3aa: CASSAGTTEAFF

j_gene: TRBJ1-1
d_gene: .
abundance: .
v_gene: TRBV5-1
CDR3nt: TGCGCCAGCAGCTTGGTCCCACCTCCCACGAACACTGAAGCTTTCTTT
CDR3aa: CASSLVPPPTNTEAFF

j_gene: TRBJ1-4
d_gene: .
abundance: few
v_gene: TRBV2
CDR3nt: TGTGCCAGCAGTTTATCGAGGGGACTTGAAAAACTGTTTTTT
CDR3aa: CASSLSRGLEKLFF

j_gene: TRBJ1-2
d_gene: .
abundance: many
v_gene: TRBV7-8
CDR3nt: TGTGCCAGCAGCTCCCGGTCGACCGGCAGGGGCTATGGCTACACCTTC
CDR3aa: CASSSRSTGRGYGYTF

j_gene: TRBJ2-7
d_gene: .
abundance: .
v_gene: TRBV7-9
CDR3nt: TGTGCCAGCAGCTTAGTAGATCCAGCGGGTGACAATGAGCAGTACTTC
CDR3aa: CASSLVDPAGDNEQYF

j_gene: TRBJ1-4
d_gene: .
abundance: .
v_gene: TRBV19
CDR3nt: TGTGCCAGTAACAGGGAATCAACTAATGAAAAACTGTTTTTT
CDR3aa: CASNRESTNEKLFF

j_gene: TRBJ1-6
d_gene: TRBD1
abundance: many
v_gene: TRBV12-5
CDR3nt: TGTGCTAGTGGTTTGGACGACAGGGCCCTCCACTTT
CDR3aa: CASGLDDRALHF

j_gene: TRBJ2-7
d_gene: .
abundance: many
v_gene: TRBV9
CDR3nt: TGTGCCAGCAGCGTAGAGGCTGGCTACGAGCAGTACTTC
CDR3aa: CASSVEAGYEQYF

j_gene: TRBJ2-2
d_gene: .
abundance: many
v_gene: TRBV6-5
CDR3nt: TGTGCCAGCACGACCCTCGGACAAGTCACCGGGGAGCTGTTTTTT
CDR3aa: CASTTLGQVTGELFF

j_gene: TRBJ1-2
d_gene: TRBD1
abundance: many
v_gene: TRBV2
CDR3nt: TGTGCCAGCAGTGCCGGGACAGGGGGTAACTATGGCTACACCTTC
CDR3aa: CASSAGTGGNYGYTF

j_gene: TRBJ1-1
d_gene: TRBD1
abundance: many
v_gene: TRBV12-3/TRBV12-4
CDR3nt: TGTGCCAGCAGCCCAGGACAGGGGGCTACGAACACTGAAGCTTTCTTT
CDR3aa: CASSPGQGATNTEAFF

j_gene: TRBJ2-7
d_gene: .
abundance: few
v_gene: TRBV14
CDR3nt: TGTGCCAGCAGCCAAGATCCGATGACAGGCCTCCGGGAGCAGTACTTC
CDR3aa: CASSQDPMTGLREQYF

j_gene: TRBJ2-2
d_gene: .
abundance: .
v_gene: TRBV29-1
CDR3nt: TGCAGCGTAAAAAGGGCGGTAAACACCGGGGAGCTGTTTTTT
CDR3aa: CSVKRAVNTGELFF

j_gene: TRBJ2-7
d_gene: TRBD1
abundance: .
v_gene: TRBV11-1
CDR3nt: TGTGCCAGCAGCCGGCCCCCGACAGGGGGCTACGAGCAGTACTTC
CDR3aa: CASSRPPTGGYEQYF

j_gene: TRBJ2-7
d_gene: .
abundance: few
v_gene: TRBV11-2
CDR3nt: TGTGCCAGCAGTAGTGGGGGCGGCTACGAGCAGTACTTC
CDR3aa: CASSSGGGYEQYF

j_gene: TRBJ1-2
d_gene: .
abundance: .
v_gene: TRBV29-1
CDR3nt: TGCAGCGTCTCAGGGGATGTCGGCTACACCTTC
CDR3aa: CSVSGDVGYTF